This T cell receptor beta chain originates from a study of CD8 T cells in ankylosing spondylitis. The CDR3 runs to 15 residues. Trimming left V 0 bases short and J 5 bases short, with 14 bases between. Germline-derived CDR1 and CDR2 are SEHNR and FQNEAQ (reference sequence). For TCR beta, libraries came from quantitative 5'-RACE with molecular barcodes. TCRdb re-called the 5' RACE reads with MiXCR, one entry per CDR3 protein. This sample has 250,000 to 350,000 distinct CDR3 sequences, with about a fifth found just once. This clonotype came up a few times. Its target is not known. Regarding the study as a whole: According to the report, clones linked to the disease were significantly enriched in matched synovial fluid samples taken from ankylosing spondylitis patients. Disease-linked clones proved CD8+ and comparatively uncommon in peripheral blood. Earlier authors reported some of these motif variants in reactive arthritis synovial fluid and blood.

The receptor was derived from a female donor with ankylosing spondylitis or in good health (not recorded which). J is TRBJ2-7 and V is TRBV7-9; maybe TRBD2 (6 bases). The sample comprised blood, either unsorted or a sorted T cell fraction (not recorded which). CDR3 in DNA: TGTGCCAGCAGCTTAGCAGGGGAGGCACCACACGAGCAGTACTTC. Residues: CASSLAGEAPHEQYF.